This T cell receptor (beta chain) was sequenced during a study of T cell clusters in autoimmune cytopenias. Study outcomes and limitations: No cluster-lack signature appeared between secondary cytopenia and chronic lymphocytic leukemia patients, apparently due to lymphoma masking.

TRB was amplified from approximately 250 ng of peripheral blood genomic DNA per sample. To note about this clonotype: Its matching antigen is unknown.

This CDR3 spans 20 amino acids. TRB rearrangements were amplified by touch-down multiplex PCR with mixed TRB-A/B primers. From its re-call of the multiplex PCR reads, TCRdb lists each CDR3 protein once, without DNA. Recorded for this sample: around 7,900 distinct CDR3 sequences. The specimen was peripheral blood. The V and J genes are TRBV12-3 or TRBV12-4 and TRBJ2-2; absent DNA, TCRdb's TRBD2 call cannot be checked. This sequence originates from a human donor with an autoimmune cytopenia or autoimmune hepatitis (not recorded which). The CDR3 loop reads CASSLVRLVAGGPRTGELFF.